These T cell receptor beta chains were read from a single sample in a study of human T cells and chemical hapten exposure. TCRdb itself ran the RACE reads through MiXCR, one entry per CDR3 protein. The sample lists some 90,000 distinct CDR3 sequences, around 8.8% occurring once. Specimen: whole blood. Every receptor here comes from a female donor in good health. Some clones in this sample may be carry-over from other donors' samples. The CDR3 runs from the conserved cysteine through the conserved F or W.

>TRBJ2-5|TRBV7-8
CASSPASGTETQYF
>TRBJ2-3|TRBV5-1
CASSVGRSTDTQYF
>TRBJ2-7|TRBV6-1
CASSIGVGEYF
>TRBJ2-5|TRBV11-3
CASSLEPGLATIETQYF
>TRBJ2-1|TRBV20-1
CSARQHTPPYNEQFF
>TRBJ1-5|TRBV2
CASSPKPAQPQHF
>TRBJ2-5|TRBV5-1
CASSFSGRSETQYF
>TRBJ2-7|TRBV6-5
CASSPDRGLTYEQYF
>TRBJ1-5|TRBV12-3/TRBV12-4
CASSKQGGRNQPQHF
>TRBJ2-7|TRBV7-9
CASSRLAGVRTEQYF
>TRBJ2-5|TRBV6-1
CASSFTGVGETQYF
>TRBJ2-7|TRBV6-6
CASSNQAGRYEQYF
>TRBJ2-1|TRBV7-9
CASGRGSYNEQFF
>TRBJ2-3|TRBV2
CASSEFTSGTTDTQYF
>TRBJ1-6|TRBV10-2
CASSELRAGNSPLHF
>TRBJ2-7|TRBV5-6
CASSVQAWSFPYEQYF
>TRBJ1-1|TRBV7-2
CASSFRYTEAFF
>TRBJ1-3|TRBV6-2/TRBV6-3
CASSSGQGASGNTIYF
>TRBJ2-3|TRBV2
CASRGGPDTQYF
>TRBJ2-1|TRBV20-1
CSARGIGPAGDNEQFF
>TRBJ2-5|TRBV4-1
CASSQPTSGRWETQYF
>TRBJ2-1|TRBV29-1
CSVEERVGEQFF
>TRBJ2-7|TRBV29-1
CSVGGPGLEQYF
>TRBJ2-7|TRBV7-8
CASSLGLPSNSYEQYF
>TRBJ2-1|TRBV29-1
CSVEVTEQFF
>TRBJ1-1|TRBV2
CASSDRLWKHTEAFF
>TRBJ2-3|TRBV27
CASSYFWTGKSTDTQYF
>TRBJ2-5|TRBV7-8
CASSSAEFQETQYF
>TRBJ2-1|TRBV28
CASRASGSHNEQFF
>TRBJ1-4|TRBV7-2
CASSLGAGWTQKLFF
>TRBJ1-2|TRBV27
CASSLLTGYGYTF
>TRBJ2-3|TRBV5-1
CASSLRQRGADTQYF
>TRBJ2-1|TRBV6-1
CASSETGAYEQFF
>TRBJ1-2|TRBV12-3/TRBV12-4
CASSLLTGPYGYTF
>TRBJ2-1|TRBV12-3/TRBV12-4
CASSSASEQFF
>TRBJ2-7|TRBV6-5
CASRKRARYEQYF
>TRBJ2-3|TRBV28
CASSRTSGTNTDTQYF
>TRBJ2-4|TRBV28
CASSSTSFIQYF
>TRBJ1-1|TRBV19
CASRSGSVETEAFF
>TRBJ2-3|TRBV5-1
CASSLAGTSGTDTQYF
>TRBJ2-7|TRBV19
CASSQTGVALGGIYEQYF
>TRBJ2-1|TRBV27
CASSLYTGDINEQFF
>TRBJ2-5|TRBV7-2
CASRPPRGIQETQYF
>TRBJ2-3|TRBV7-2
CASSQGLADTDTQYF
>TRBJ2-7|TRBV28
CASSPWDTHEQYF
>TRBJ2-1|TRBV20-1
CSALSGRAVYEQFF
>TRBJ1-5|TRBV20-1
CSAGQGANSNQPQHF
>TRBJ2-7|TRBV14
CASSQGVYRDYEQYF
>TRBJ1-1|TRBV28
CASSPAATKNTEAFF
>TRBJ1-5|TRBV28
CASSLYRGNQPQHF
>TRBJ1-1|TRBV4-1
CASSQTGGLGEAFF
>TRBJ1-1|TRBV27
CASSLLHTGNTEAFF
>TRBJ2-1|TRBV16
CASSQLSRGQGDNEQFF
>TRBJ1-1|TRBV2
CASTGRTGYTEAFF
>TRBJ1-1|TRBV27
CASSYGTGRTMNTEAFF
>TRBJ2-7|TRBV29-1
CSVMMTSGSRNYEQYF
>TRBJ2-3|TRBV19
CASSKDGADTQYF
>TRBJ2-1|TRBV7-2
CASRRSGTSGRAPYNEQFF
>TRBJ1-2|TRBV3-1
CASSQGQGIRNGYTF
>TRBJ2-3|TRBV7-2
CASKLSGPTQYF